Described below is a single T cell receptor (beta chain) sequence and its context. What it binds is unknown. The assay was immunoSEQ multiplex PCR, and TCRdb's table has in-frame clones only and misses some. Here the sample spans more than 850 clones, 33% being singletons. The sample belongs to a study of T cells in localized non-small cell lung cancer. Study-level points and caveats: Longer overall survival accompanied higher blood T cell density. In adjacent lung, a median about 52 of the top 100 tumor clones were found.

The germline CDR1 and CDR2 sequences are SGHRS and YFSETQ. Trimming stripped 0 bases from V and 0 bases from J, with 7 bases between. This CDR3 contains 15 residues. This sequence originates from a male donor aged 60 or over with stage II squamous cell lung carcinoma. V usage is TRBV5-1 and J usage is TRBJ2-1, with a weak D call TRBD2 (5 bases). Source: lung tumor tissue, taken before any cancer treatment. The CDR3 reads CASSLVGSSYNEQFF. CDR3 nucleotide sequence: TGCGCCAGCAGCTTGGTTGGGAGCTCCTACAATGAGCAGTTCTTC.